The 27 T cell receptor beta chains in this list originate from one sample, sequenced in a study of early T cells in non-severe SARS-CoV-2 infection (dated by TCRdb to the early 2020s). Library preparation was by 5' RACE. Data came from a NextSeq 500. TCRdb reanalyzed the raw reads on its own, using fastp at Q25 for trimming and MiXCR for clone calling, and kept in-frame beta chains. One record per CDR3 amino acid sequence lists the most common genes and DNA. A total of 80,000 to 100,000 distinct CDR3 sequences appear in this sample, approximately 14% of them only once. The ten largest clones add up to about 6% of the sample. Sequencing was carried out using whole blood. These receptors were obtained from an adult who was a healthcare worker with PCR-confirmed SARS-CoV-2 infection or an uninfected control (not recorded which).

This chain uses TRBV4-1 with TRBJ1-1; 9 nucleotides align to TRBD1. The CDR3 is 17 residues long. Germline CDR1 and CDR2: MGHRA and YSYEKL. V lost 3 bases and J lost 1; bases outside the gene matches: 9. The CDR3 DNA follows: TGCGCCAGCAGCCATTCCGACAGGGGGTCTCCGAACACTGAAGCTTTCTTT. Its protein product is CASSHSDRGSPNTEAFF.

This clonotype occurred a few times. The V call is TRBV29-1, the J call TRBJ2-1, with 9 nucleotides matching TRBD2. CDR3 length equals 14 residues. Germline V gene data show CDR1 as SQVTM and CDR2 as ANQGSEA. CDR3 loop: CIPQAGGFYNEQFF. As DNA, the CDR3 is TGCATCCCGCAAGCGGGGGGTTTTTACAATGAGCAGTTCTTC.

For this clonotype: It may be a read error: a sequence one base away is much more abundant. The chain combines TRBV29-1 with TRBJ2-2; D is unclear. The germline gives CDR1 SQVTM, CDR2 ANQGSEA. The CDR3 is made up of 11 amino acids. CDR3 sequence (DNA): TGCAGCGTTGAGCACACCTGGGAGCTGTTTTTT. It is translated as CSVEHTWELFF.

With respect to this clonotype: A junction boundary mismatches the germline segment, possibly from a read error. V usage is TRBV29-1 and J usage is TRBJ1-1; D is possibly TRBD1 (5 bases). Germline CDR1 and CDR2: SQVTM and ANQGSEA. The CDR3 is made up of 13 amino acids. CDR3 residues: CSVGRGADTEAFF. The DNA for the CDR3 is TGCAGCGTTGGCCGGGGAGCGGACACAGAAGCTTTCTTT.

The gene calls are TRBV7-2 and TRBJ1-5; 8 bases align to TRBD1. CDR3 length: 16 amino acids. CDR1 is SGHTA and CDR2 is FQGNSA in the germline V gene. After removal of 4 bases from V and 7 bases from J, the junction contained 12 bases not matched to a gene. As DNA, the CDR3 is TGTGCCAGCAGCTCCAAGGACAGGGCGGAGGGGCAGCCCCAGCATTTT. Translated, it gives CASSSKDRAEGQPQHF.

In its sample, this clonotype was seen a few times. The chain joins TRBV29-1 to TRBJ2-5, with a possible D match to TRBD2 (6 bases). This CDR3 contains 13 residues. V was trimmed by 2 bases and J by 4 bases, leaving 11 bases between them. CDR1 and CDR2 (germline): SQVTM, ANQGSEA. CDR3 DNA: TGCAGCGTTGAATCGGGGGTCGGAGAGACCCAGTACTTC. It is translated as CSVESGVGETQYF.

This clonotype has just a few counts. The J gene is TRBJ1-1, the V gene TRBV29-1; no reliable D call. The CDR3 spans 14 residues. V lost 3 bases and J lost 1, with 12 bases in between. Per germline, CDR1 SQVTM and CDR2 ANQGSEA. This CDR3 reads CSVDQGAGNTEAFF. The CDR3 coding sequence is TGCAGCGTTGACCAAGGTGCGGGGAACACTGAAGCTTTCTTT.

This clonotype was seen only a few times. CDR3 sequence (DNA): TGTGCCAGCTCACCAGGTTTGAACACTGAAGCTTTCTTT. Amino acid sequence: CASSPGLNTEAFF. The chain couples TRBV18 to TRBJ1-1; D ambiguous. V was cut by 2 bases and J by 0 bases, with 4 bases left in between. This CDR3 region has 13 residues. The germline V gene encodes CDR1 KGHSH and CDR2 LQKENI.

The chain combines TRBV6-2 or TRBV6-3 with TRBJ1-1, with D possibly matching TRBD1 (5 bases). CDR3 length: 15 residues. V was pared by 7 bases and J by 1 base, with 16 bases between. The V gene's germline CDR1 is MNHEY and CDR2 SVGEGT. CDR3 in DNA: TGTGCCAGCAATTCTCCGGGACGGGGGAACACTGAAGCTTTCTTT. Translating gives CASNSPGRGNTEAFF.

The sample holds many counts of this clonotype. The chain has TRBV7-9 and TRBJ1-4, with D unclear. V lost 5 bases and J lost 8, with 9 bases in between. This CDR3 region has 12 residues. Germline-derived CDR1 and CDR2 are SEHNR and FQNEAQ (reference sequence). CDR3 loop: CASSRVAEKLFF. In DNA, the CDR3 is TGTGCCAGCAGCCGGGTGGCCGAAAAACTGTTTTTT.

There are a few counts of this clonotype. The CDR3 DNA reads as TGTGCCAGCTCCGCTGGACATGGCTACACCTTC. Its translation is CASSAGHGYTF. The V and J genes are TRBV12-3 or TRBV12-4 and TRBJ1-2; D is uncertain. This CDR3 is built from 11 residues. The germline V and J ends were trimmed by 8 bases and 6 bases, with 10 bases remaining between them.

This clonotype was seen repeatedly, ten times or more. V gene TRBV5-1 combines with J gene TRBJ1-4; 11 nucleotides line up with TRBD1. Germline V lookup: CDR1 SGHRS, CDR2 YFSETQ. Trimming took 3 bases from V and 7 from J; bases not matched to a gene: 2. The CDR3 consists of 14 residues. The CDR3 nucleotides are TGCGCCAGCAGCTCAGGGACAGGGGGTGAAAAACTGTTTTTT. It is translated as CASSSGTGGEKLFF.

This clonotype was recorded many times. This chain links TRBV12-3 or TRBV12-4 with TRBJ1-2; the match to TRBD1 covers 9 bases. V lost 7 bases and J lost 5; bases outside the gene matches: 8. CDR3 length: 14 amino acids. Here the CDR3 reads CASIPGQGRYGYTF. In nucleotides, the CDR3 is TGTGCCAGCATCCCGGGACAGGGTAGATATGGCTACACCTTC.

This clonotype was counted once. This CDR3 reads CSVVGGSYYEQYF. The CDR3 DNA reads as TGCAGCGTTGTGGGTGGCAGCTACTACGAGCAGTACTTC. The chain is built from TRBV29-1 and TRBJ2-7; no firm D call. This CDR3 contains 13 residues. V lost 4 bases and J lost 3, with 13 bases in between. Germline CDR1 SQVTM, CDR2 ANQGSEA.

This clonotype was picked up a small number of times. The rearrangement uses TRBV3-1 and TRBJ2-4; D possibly uses TRBD1 or TRBD2 (5 bases each). The CDR3 runs 15 residues. Germline loops: CDR1 LGHDT, CDR2 YNNKEL (reference sequence). Trimming pared 1 base from V and 0 bases from J, leaving 7 bases between. This CDR3 is CASSQGDLAKNIQYF. The DNA for the CDR3 is TGTGCCAGCAGCCAAGGGGACCTAGCCAAAAACATTCAGTACTTC.

This clonotype was observed at least ten times. The J gene is TRBJ2-7, the V gene TRBV20-1; TRBD1 is a possible D gene (6 bases). Germline CDR1 and CDR2: DFQATT and SNEGSKA (reference sequence). V dropped 4 bases and J dropped 4 bases, with 23 bases sitting between them. The CDR3 contains 16 residues. In nucleotides, the CDR3 is TGCAGTGCTAACAGCTACGCAGGGGTCAGAGGGTACGAGCAGTACTTC. Its protein is CSANSYAGVRGYEQYF.

The sample holds a few counts of this clonotype. V gene TRBV11-2 combines with J gene TRBJ1-6, with D unclear. This CDR3 has 13 residues. Germline CDR1 and CDR2: SGHAT and FQNNGV. The CDR3 region is CATSKTRTSPLHF. The DNA for the CDR3 is TGTGCTACCTCGAAGACAAGAACTTCACCCCTCCACTTT. Filled out from reference TRBV11-2 and TRBJ1-6, the complete variable domain reads EAGVAQSPRYKIIEKRQSVAFWCNPISGHATLYWYQQILGQGPKLLIQFQNNGVVDDSQLPKDRFSAERLKGVDSTLKIQPAKLEDSAVYLCATSKTRTSPLHFGNGTRLTVT.

This clonotype was observed at least ten times. The chain combines TRBV28 with TRBJ2-5; D not resolved. Germline lookup yields CDR1 MDHEN and CDR2 SYDVKM. There are 14 residues in the CDR3. With 5 bases removed from V and 4 bases from J, the gap between germline ends came to 14 bases. The CDR3: CASSPWARRETQYF. CDR3 sequence (DNA): TGTGCCAGCAGTCCCTGGGCCCGGCGAGAGACCCAGTACTTC.

This rearrangement joins TRBV2 to TRBJ2-1, with D possibly matching TRBD1 (5 bases). CDR3 size: 13 residues. Germline CDR1 is SNHLY and CDR2 is FYNNEI. V was clipped by 0 bases and J by 15 bases, with 15 bases between them. The DNA for the CDR3 is TGTGCCAGCAGTGAAGCGCTTCCCGCTAGGGGGTTCTTC. This gives the protein CASSEALPARGFF.

This clonotype was counted only a few times. This chain joins TRBV11-2 and TRBJ2-7, with D possibly TRBD1 on 6 matching bases. Germline V CDR1 and CDR2: SGHAT, FQNNGV. Trimming removed 3 bases from V and 3 bases from J, with 9 bases in between. The CDR3 runs 13 residues. The CDR3 protein is CASSFDRIYEQYF. CDR3 bases: TGTGCCAGCAGCTTCGACAGGATCTACGAGCAGTACTTC.

This rearrangement joins TRBV6-1 to TRBJ1-2, with 8 nucleotides matching TRBD1. The CDR3 covers 15 residues. J was trimmed by 4 bases and V by 0 bases; bases with no gene match: 4. Germline V lookup: CDR1 MNHNS, CDR2 SASEGT. This CDR3 is CASSEAGQVTYGYTF. Here the CDR3 DNA reads TGTGCCAGCAGTGAAGCGGGACAGGTTACCTATGGCTACACCTTC.

The rearrangement links TRBV11-2 to TRBJ2-5; D might be TRBD1 (6 bases). Germline CDR1 reads SGHAT; CDR2 reads FQNNGV. Trimming stripped 3 bases from V and 4 bases from J, with 15 bases between. The CDR3 sequence is 15 residues long. CDR3 loop: CASSFRLSRGETQYF. The DNA of the CDR3 is TGTGCCAGCAGCTTCCGACTCTCCAGGGGAGAGACCCAGTACTTC.

This clonotype was observed a few times. The rearrangement uses TRBV2 and TRBJ2-3, with 10 bases that match TRBD1. Germline V lookup: CDR1 SNHLY, CDR2 FYNNEI. This CDR3 comprises 14 residues. V was pared by 6 bases and J by 4 bases, with 4 bases of the junction left unmatched. In nucleotides, the CDR3 is TGTGCCAGCAGCTGGGACAGGGGCGCAGATACGCAGTATTTT. Protein: CASSWDRGADTQYF.

The sample holds a few counts of this clonotype. The rearrangement joins TRBV12-3 or TRBV12-4 to TRBJ2-5; tentative D call: TRBD1 (5 bases). The CDR3 has 13 residues. V was shortened by 2 bases and J by 4 bases, with 8 bases between the two germline ends. The CDR3 here is CASSLQGGETQYF. CDR3 nucleotide sequence: TGTGCCAGCAGTTTACAGGGTGGAGAGACCCAGTACTTC.

This clonotype was recorded a few times. This rearrangement joins TRBV28 to TRBJ2-7, with D possibly matching TRBD2 (5 bases). Trimming left V 2 bases short and J 7 bases short, with 18 bases between. Germline V CDR1 and CDR2: MDHEN, SYDVKM. This CDR3 comprises 15 residues. CDR3 bases: TGTGCCAGCAGTTTAATGATCGGGGTTGGGATTGAGCAGTACTTC. Protein: CASSLMIGVGIEQYF.

This clonotype was seen more than once but under ten times. The chain couples TRBV9 to TRBJ1-2; D is ambiguous. There are 11 residues in the CDR3. The V end lost 6 bases, the J end lost 3 bases, and 6 bases lay between the germline ends. Germline assignment: CDR1 SGDLS and CDR2 YYNGEE. The CDR3 coding sequence is TGTGCCAGCATGAGGGACTATGGCTACACCTTC. Its protein is CASMRDYGYTF.

This clonotype was detected a few times. The V gene is TRBV12-3 or TRBV12-4, the J gene TRBJ1-2; D gene unclear. Trimming took 7 bases from V and 2 from J, leaving 11 bases between them. The CDR3 consists of 13 residues. The CDR3 region has the DNA TGTGCCAGCAACAAACACGCAAACTATGGCTACACCTTC. Residues: CASNKHANYGYTF.